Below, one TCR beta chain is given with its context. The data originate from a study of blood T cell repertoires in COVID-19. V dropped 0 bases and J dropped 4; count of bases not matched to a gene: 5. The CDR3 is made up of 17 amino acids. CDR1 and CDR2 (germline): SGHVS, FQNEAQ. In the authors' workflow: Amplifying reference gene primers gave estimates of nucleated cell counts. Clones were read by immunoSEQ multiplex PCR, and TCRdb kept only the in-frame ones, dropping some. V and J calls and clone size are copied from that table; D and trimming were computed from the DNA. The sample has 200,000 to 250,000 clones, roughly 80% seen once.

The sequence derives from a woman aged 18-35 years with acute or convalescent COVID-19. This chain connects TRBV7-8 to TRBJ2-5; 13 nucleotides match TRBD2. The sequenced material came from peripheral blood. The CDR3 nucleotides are TGTGCCAGCAGCTTAGCAGGACTAGCGGGAGCCTCAGAGACCCAGTACTTC. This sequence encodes CASSLAGLAGASETQYF.